The 22 T cell receptor beta chains below were found in one sample sequenced in a study of blood T cell repertoires in COVID-19. The repertoire was sequenced with immunoSEQ multiplex PCR; TCRdb's copy has only in-frame clones and lacks some. The sample comprises 100,000 to 120,000 clones, around 64% of which are singletons, and 1.5% to 2% rests with the top ten. Input material: peripheral blood. The receptor source for this set is a woman between 35 and 50 years old with acute or convalescent COVID-19.

V is TRBV7-2 and J is TRBJ1-2; 9 bases are a match to TRBD1. Germline values: CDR1 SGHTA, CDR2 FQGNSA. The CDR3 length is 16 residues. V was pared by 2 bases and J by 5 bases, with 9 bases of the junction left unmatched. The CDR3 loop reads CASSLLRTGGEYGYTF. CDR3 DNA: TGTGCCAGCAGCTTACTTAGAACAGGGGGCGAGTATGGCTACACCTTC. Looking up the rest from reference TRBV7-2 and TRBJ1-2 gives the full variable domain: GAGVSQSPSNKVTEKGKDVELRCDPISGHTALYWYRQSLGQGLEFLIYFQGNSAPDKSGLPSDRFSAERTGGSVSTLTIQRTQQEDSAVYLCASSLLRTGGEYGYTFGSGTRLTVV.

The V call is TRBV3-1 (or the pseudogene TRBV3-2), the J call TRBJ1-3; maybe TRBD1 (6 bases). This CDR3 spans 15 amino acids. Trimming took off 2 bases at V and 1 base at J, with 9 bases between the two ends. The germline gives CDR1 LGHDT, CDR2 YNNKEL (reference sequence). Written as DNA, the CDR3 is TGTGCCAGCAGCCAAACCGGGACATCTGGAAACACCATATATTTT. This sequence encodes CASSQTGTSGNTIYF.

This rearrangement joins TRBV4-1 to TRBJ2-4; D is unclear. CDR3 size: 16 residues. The germline V gene has CDR1 MGHRA and CDR2 YSYEKL. Trimming shortened V by 1 base and J by 1 base, and 11 bases separated the two germline ends. The DNA for the CDR3 is TGCGCCAGCAGCCAAGGGGCCGTGTCGGCCAAAAACATTCAGTACTTC. It yields the protein CASSQGAVSAKNIQYF.

The chain is built from TRBV2 and TRBJ1-6, with D uncertain. This CDR3 is 14 amino acids long. CDR1 and CDR2 from the germline V gene are SNHLY and FYNNEI. V shed 3 bases and J shed 7 bases, with 10 bases lying between them. In DNA, the CDR3 is TGTGCCAGCAGTGAGCGTGGTGTGAATTCACCCCTCCACTTT. This gives the protein CASSERGVNSPLHF.

The chain recombines TRBV19 with TRBJ1-5; 8 positions match TRBD1. This CDR3 is 17 amino acids long. CDR1 LNHDA and CDR2 SQIVND come from the germline V gene (reference sequence). Germline trimming cut 1 base from V and 4 bases from J; bases unmatched to any gene: 9. The CDR3 DNA follows: TGTGCCAGTAGTATAGGCCACCGGGACAGGACAAATCAGCCCCAGCATTTT. Its protein is CASSIGHRDRTNQPQHF.

The DNA for the CDR3 is TGTGCCAGTAGTATCCCGACACGGGGAAATGAAAAACTGTTTTTT. Translating gives CASSIPTRGNEKLFF. The V and J genes are TRBV19 and TRBJ1-4; D remains ambiguous. The germline V and J ends were trimmed by 3 bases and 5 bases, with 13 bases remaining between them. Germline lookup yields CDR1 LNHDA and CDR2 SQIVND (reference sequence). This CDR3 comprises 15 residues.

The V and J genes are TRBV6-2 or TRBV6-3 and TRBJ1-2, with 9 bases identical to TRBD1. Germline values: CDR1 MNHEY, CDR2 SVGEGT. V gave up 2 bases and J gave up 7 bases; unmatched junction bases: 5. The CDR3 has 14 amino acids. The CDR3 protein is CASSYDRGESGYTF. For the CDR3, the DNA is TGTGCCAGCAGTTACGACAGGGGGGAGAGTGGCTACACCTTC.

The chain links TRBV7-3 to TRBJ2-1, with D tentatively TRBD2 (5 bases). The V gene lost 1 base and the J gene lost 7 bases, with 14 bases spanning the gap. CDR1 and CDR2 from the germline V gene are SGHTA and FQGTGA. CDR3 length: 15 residues. The CDR3 here is CASSLIRTEVNEQFF. The CDR3 DNA follows: TGTGCCAGCAGCTTAATACGGACGGAGGTAAATGAGCAGTTCTTC.

CDR3: CASSLVLERGGLNEQYF. The CDR3 region has the DNA TGTGCCAGCAGCTTGGTTCTTGAGCGGGGGGGCCTGAACGAGCAGTACTTC. The chain is built from TRBV11-2 and TRBJ2-7; 10 nucleotides line up with TRBD2. V shed 3 bases, J shed 5 bases, and the junction held 13 bases outside the gene matches. The CDR3 spans 17 residues. Germline CDR1 is SGHAT and CDR2 is FQNNGV.

The table lists this clone with a count of one. The rearrangement uses TRBV4-3 and TRBJ1-5; D ambiguous. V dropped 4 bases and J dropped 2 bases, with 6 bases sitting between them. This CDR3 spans 13 amino acids. Germline values: CDR1 LGHNA, CDR2 YSLEER. The CDR3 loop reads CASSLAGNQPQHF. CDR3 in DNA: TGCGCCAGCAGCCTAGCGGGCAATCAGCCCCAGCATTTT.

The chain recombines TRBV29-1 with TRBJ1-1; 9 nucleotides align to TRBD1. V was clipped by 3 bases and J by 2 bases; unmatched bases: 4. The germline gives CDR1 SQVTM, CDR2 ANQGSEA. The CDR3 has 14 amino acids. CDR3 nucleotides: TGCAGCGTTGATGTGGGACAGGGAAACACTGAAGCTTTCTTT. Translation gives CSVDVGQGNTEAFF.

This clone came up many times. The chain carries TRBV14 and TRBJ2-7, with TRBD1 matching 10 bases. This CDR3 has 13 residues. V dropped 7 bases and J dropped 5; count of bases not matched to a gene: 5. Germline assignment: CDR1 SGHDN and CDR2 FVKESK. CDR3 in amino acids: CASTGTGEDEQYF. The CDR3 DNA reads as TGTGCCAGCACCGGGACAGGGGAGGACGAGCAGTACTTC.

V usage is TRBV5-4 and J usage is TRBJ2-1, with TRBD2 matching 7 bases. J was trimmed by 2 bases and V by 4 bases; bases with no gene match: 6. The CDR3 totals 15 residues. Germline V CDR1 and CDR2: SGHNT, YYREEE (reference sequence). The CDR3 bases are TGTGCCAGCAGCCCGTCGGCGGGGGCCTACAATGAGCAGTTCTTC. Translation: CASSPSAGAYNEQFF.

This chain's CDR3 is CASSRQVDGNSPLHF. In DNA form, the CDR3 reads TGTGCCAGCAGCCGTCAGGTTGATGGCAATTCACCCCTCCACTTT. This chain joins TRBV7-6 and TRBJ1-6, with D hard to call. Trimming stripped 5 bases from V and 7 bases from J, with 15 bases between. Germline V gene sequence: CDR1 SGHVS, CDR2 FNYEAQ. This CDR3 comprises 15 residues.

The chain uses TRBV4-2 and TRBJ2-3, with TRBD2 matching over 11 bases. The CDR3 sequence is 17 residues long. Losses at the gene ends were 1 base for V and 1 base for J; bases not matched to a gene: 4. Germline CDR1 reads LGHNA; CDR2 reads YNFKEQ. CDR3 DNA sequence: TGTGCCAGCAGCCAAGCCCTAGCGGGGGGCGGCACAGATACGCAGTATTTT. Amino acids: CASSQALAGGGTDTQYF.

With regard to this clone: Other nucleotide sequences from this sample produce the same CDR3. This chain uses TRBV4-1 with TRBJ2-7; the match to TRBD2 covers 11 bases. The CDR3 extends over 15 amino acids. Germline V gives CDR1 MGHRA, CDR2 YSYEKL. J lost 6 bases, V lost 3 bases, and 7 bases had no gene match. The CDR3 DNA is TGCGCCAGCAGCCAGAGGCTAGCGGGGGGCCTCGAGCAGTACTTC. Residues: CASSQRLAGGLEQYF.

This clone appeared once. This chain links TRBV24-1 with TRBJ2-7, with TRBD1 matching over 8 bases. The CDR3 totals 11 residues. The V segment lost 9 bases and the J segment 3 bases; nucleotides outside the gene matches: 0. Germline CDR1 and CDR2: KGHDR and SFDVKD. The CDR3 nucleotides are TGTGCCACCGGACAGGGCTACGAGCAGTACTTC. Residues: CATGQGYEQYF.

This clone was seen ten or more times. This chain connects TRBV5-1 to TRBJ1-2; D may be TRBD1 (6 bases). Germline V gene lookup returns CDR1 SGHRS and CDR2 YFSETQ. CDR3 length: 13 residues. The germline V and J ends were trimmed by 4 bases and 8 bases, with 15 bases remaining between them. The CDR3 DNA reads as TGCGCCAGCAGCCCAGAGGTGCAGGGGGGCTACACCTTC. It codes for CASSPEVQGGYTF.

The J gene is TRBJ1-5, the V gene TRBV6-5, with TRBD1 matching over 9 bases. The CDR3 has 14 residues. Per germline, CDR1 MNHEY and CDR2 SVGAGI. The trim removed 6 bases at V and 7 bases at J, leaving 7 bases unmatched. Here the CDR3 reads CASRTGTGSQPQHF. The CDR3 DNA reads TGTGCCAGCAGAACCGGGACAGGGTCCCAGCCCCAGCATTTT.

The J gene is TRBJ2-7, the V gene TRBV2; 9 nucleotides agree with TRBD2. The CDR3 runs 14 residues. V was pared by 2 bases and J by 4 bases, with 3 bases of the junction left unmatched. Germline V CDR1 and CDR2: SNHLY, FYNNEI. For the CDR3, the DNA is TGTGCCAGCAGTGAAATAGCGGGGGATTACGAGCAGTACTTC. Its protein product is CASSEIAGDYEQYF. The complete variable domain, with remaining parts taken from reference TRBV2 and TRBJ2-7, reads EPEVTQTPSHQVTQMGQEVILRCVPISNHLYFYWYRQILGQKVEFLVSFYNNEISEKSEIFDDQFSVERPDGSNFTLKIRSTKLEDSAMYFCASSEIAGDYEQYFGPGTRLTVT.

This clone appeared once. This sequence joins TRBV19 and TRBJ1-5; TRBD1 matches 10 bases. The CDR3 runs to 18 residues. Germline V gene sequence: CDR1 LNHDA, CDR2 SQIVND (reference sequence). With 6 bases clipped from V and 3 bases from J, the junction kept 14 bases outside the gene matches. DNA for the CDR3: TGTGCCAGTAGGCTCCGACCGGGACAGGGGACTATCAATCAGCCCCAGCATTTT. Protein sequence: CASRLRPGQGTINQPQHF.

The gene calls are TRBV29-1 and TRBJ2-7; TRBD1 matches 8 bases. V shed 6 bases, J shed 6 bases, and the junction held 13 bases outside the gene matches. Germline V gene data show CDR1 as SQVTM and CDR2 as ANQGSEA. The CDR3 contains 14 residues. CDR3 region: CSVLADRERGEQYF. CDR3 DNA: TGCAGCGTGTTAGCGGACAGGGAAAGGGGCGAGCAGTACTTC.